A selection of T cell receptor beta chains follows, all from one sample in a study of cytotoxic CD8 clonotypes in ibrutinib-treated CLL. Assay: immunoSEQ multiplex PCR; the TCRdb copy retains only in-frame clones and omits some. This table holds about 160,000 clones, 70% to 90% found once. The material sequenced was PBMCs, taken at disease progression, from a patient treated with ibrutinib. The receptors shown here come from a human donor with chronic lymphocytic leukemia. The CDR3 runs from the conserved cysteine through the conserved F or W. The order of the fields is V gene, J gene, D gene, clone size, CDR3 protein, CDR3 DNA. The D gene is left open where the match is weak. A row's size may be missing; if present it is once, few, many or a size class.

V gene: TRBV27; J gene: TRBJ1-1; D gene: -; clone size: -; CDR3 protein: CASSLSFLPPGNTEAFF; CDR3 DNA: TGTGCCAGCAGTTTATCGTTCTTGCCCCCCGGGAACACTGAAGCTTTCTTT
V gene: TRBV12-5; J gene: TRBJ2-1; D gene: TRBD1; clone size: -; CDR3 protein: CASGLELGGAYNEQFF; CDR3 DNA: TGTGCTAGTGGTTTAGAGCTAGGGGGCGCCTACAATGAGCAGTTCTTC
V gene: TRBV6-1; J gene: TRBJ1-3; D gene: -; clone size: -; CDR3 protein: CASRTVPGGNTIYF; CDR3 DNA: TGTGCCAGCAGGACAGTCCCGGGAGGAAACACCATATATTTT
V gene: TRBV15; J gene: TRBJ2-3; D gene: -; clone size: -; CDR3 protein: CATSRDIAGTQYF; CDR3 DNA: TGTGCCACCAGCAGAGATATTGCGGGAACGCAGTATTTT
V gene: TRBV2; J gene: TRBJ2-2; D gene: TRBD2; clone size: few; CDR3 protein: CATKAGPLTGELFF; CDR3 DNA: TGTGCCACCAAAGCGGGGCCGTTAACCGGGGAGCTGTTTTTT
V gene: TRBV7-7; J gene: TRBJ2-3; D gene: TRBD2; clone size: -; CDR3 protein: CASSLGLAGPTDTQYF; CDR3 DNA: TGTGCTAGCAGCCTGGGACTAGCGGGCCCCACAGATACGCAGTATTTT
V gene: TRBV4-2; J gene: TRBJ1-3; D gene: -; clone size: once; CDR3 protein: CASSQDWGDLASGNTIYF; CDR3 DNA: TGTGCCAGCAGCCAAGATTGGGGGGATCTTGCCTCTGGAAACACCATATATTTT
V gene: TRBV29-1; J gene: TRBJ2-2; D gene: TRBD2; clone size: -; CDR3 protein: CSVEISGGTGELFF; CDR3 DNA: TGCAGCGTTGAGATTAGCGGGGGAACCGGGGAGCTGTTTTTT
V gene: TRBV5-1; J gene: TRBJ2-6; D gene: TRBD1; clone size: -; CDR3 protein: CASSQRQGSFGANVLTF; CDR3 DNA: TGCGCCAGCAGCCAAAGACAGGGTTCATTTGGGGCCAACGTCCTGACTTTC
V gene: TRBV29-1; J gene: TRBJ2-3; D gene: -; clone size: -; CDR3 protein: CSVKRTGPSSTDTQYF; CDR3 DNA: TGCAGCGTGAAACGGACCGGACCATCTAGCACAGATACGCAGTATTTT
V gene: TRBV6-1; J gene: TRBJ2-1; D gene: TRBD1; clone size: -; CDR3 protein: CASRPRTGSHNEQFF; CDR3 DNA: TGTGCCAGCAGGCCCCGGACAGGGTCCCACAATGAGCAGTTCTTC
V gene: TRBV6-5; J gene: TRBJ2-7; D gene: -; clone size: -; CDR3 protein: CASIPTLDDEQYF; CDR3 DNA: TGTGCCAGCATTCCCACTTTGGACGACGAGCAGTACTTC
V gene: TRBV7-2; J gene: TRBJ2-4; D gene: -; clone size: -; CDR3 protein: CASSLYTMPKNIQYF; CDR3 DNA: TGTGCCAGCAGCCTCTACACTATGCCCAAAAACATTCAGTACTTC
V gene: TRBV7-7; J gene: TRBJ2-3; D gene: -; clone size: -; CDR3 protein: CASSSRLGDTQYF; CDR3 DNA: TGTGCCAGCAGCTCCCGGCTTGGGGATACGCAGTATTTT
V gene: TRBV7-9; J gene: TRBJ1-2; D gene: -; clone size: -; CDR3 protein: CASSQDRHFGYGYTF; CDR3 DNA: TGCGCCAGCAGCCAAGATAGGCACTTTGGCTATGGCTACACCTTC
V gene: TRBV2; J gene: TRBJ2-7; D gene: -; clone size: -; CDR3 protein: CASSEGREVDEQYF; CDR3 DNA: TGTGCCAGCAGTGAAGGCAGGGAGGTCGACGAGCAGTACTTC
V gene: TRBV19; J gene: TRBJ1-2; D gene: -; clone size: -; CDR3 protein: CASSIDTGVYGYTF; CDR3 DNA: TGTGCCAGTAGTATCGACACCGGAGTCTATGGCTACACCTTC
V gene: TRBV11-2; J gene: TRBJ1-2; D gene: -; clone size: -; CDR3 protein: CASSLGTYYGYTF; CDR3 DNA: TGTGCCAGCAGCTTAGGCACTTACTATGGCTACACCTTC
V gene: TRBV11-3; J gene: TRBJ2-2; D gene: -; clone size: -; CDR3 protein: CASSLRGQSSTGELFF; CDR3 DNA: TGTGCCAGCAGCCTAAGAGGCCAATCGAGCACCGGGGAGCTGTTTTTT
V gene: TRBV28; J gene: TRBJ2-7; D gene: TRBD2; clone size: -; CDR3 protein: CASSFGGGEQYF; CDR3 DNA: TGTGCCAGCAGTTTCGGGGGGGGCGAGCAGTACTTC
V gene: TRBV18; J gene: TRBJ2-3; D gene: TRBD1; clone size: -; CDR3 protein: CASGQGPDTQYF; CDR3 DNA: TGTGCCAGCGGACAGGGCCCAGATACGCAGTATTTT
V gene: TRBV6-6; J gene: TRBJ1-1; D gene: -; clone size: -; CDR3 protein: CASGLTEAFF; CDR3 DNA: TGTGCCAGCGGATTAACTGAAGCTTTCTTT
V gene: TRBV5-1; J gene: TRBJ2-7; D gene: TRBD2; clone size: -; CDR3 protein: CASSLVQRGTYEQYF; CDR3 DNA: TGCGCCAGCAGCTTGGTCCAGCGGGGGACCTACGAGCAGTACTTC
V gene: TRBV27; J gene: TRBJ2-7; D gene: -; clone size: -; CDR3 protein: CASSFRDKAGEQYF; CDR3 DNA: TGTGCCAGCAGTTTTCGGGACAAGGCGGGAGAGCAGTACTTC
V gene: TRBV10-1; J gene: TRBJ2-3; D gene: -; clone size: -; CDR3 protein: CASSELNSGSYTQYF; CDR3 DNA: TGCGCCAGCAGTGAGTTGAATAGCGGTAGTTACACGCAGTATTTT
V gene: TRBV19; J gene: TRBJ1-1; D gene: TRBD1; clone size: -; CDR3 protein: CASNGQGLLMNTEAFF; CDR3 DNA: TGTGCCAGTAACGGACAGGGCTTACTGATGAACACTGAAGCTTTCTTT
V gene: TRBV28; J gene: TRBJ2-7; D gene: TRBD1; clone size: -; CDR3 protein: CASRSGQGDNYEQYF; CDR3 DNA: TGTGCCAGCAGATCTGGACAGGGAGATAACTACGAGCAGTACTTC
V gene: TRBV27; J gene: TRBJ1-2; D gene: TRBD1; clone size: -; CDR3 protein: CASSRQSLGQSYGYTF; CDR3 DNA: TGTGCCAGCAGTAGACAAAGCTTGGGACAGAGCTATGGCTACACCTTC
V gene: TRBV4-1; J gene: TRBJ2-1; D gene: -; clone size: once; CDR3 protein: CASSARAINEQFF; CDR3 DNA: TGCGCCAGCAGCGCACGAGCCATCAATGAGCAGTTCTTC
V gene: TRBV4-2; J gene: TRBJ2-3; D gene: TRBD2; clone size: once; CDR3 protein: CASSLRIAGGRGNTDTQYF; CDR3 DNA: TGTGCCAGCAGCCTGAGGATAGCGGGAGGCCGAGGTAACACAGATACGCAGTATTTT
V gene: TRBV28; J gene: TRBJ2-3; D gene: TRBD1; clone size: -; CDR3 protein: CASLGQLIDTQYF; CDR3 DNA: TGTGCCAGTCTGGGACAGTTGATAGATACGCAGTATTTT
V gene: TRBV28; J gene: TRBJ1-2; D gene: -; clone size: -; CDR3 protein: CASSLGSYGYTF; CDR3 DNA: TGTGCCAGCAGTTTGGGCAGCTATGGCTACACCTTC
V gene: TRBV18; J gene: TRBJ2-7; D gene: TRBD1; clone size: -; CDR3 protein: CASSSASTTPGQGVWGFYEQYF; CDR3 DNA: TGTGCCAGCTCATCCGCCTCAACAACACCGGGACAGGGAGTTTGGGGCTTCTACGAGCAGTACTTC
V gene: TRBV19; J gene: TRBJ1-1; D gene: TRBD1; clone size: -; CDR3 protein: CASLPGGRGNTEAFF; CDR3 DNA: TGTGCCAGCTTACCAGGGGGCCGGGGGAACACTGAAGCTTTCTTT
V gene: TRBV7-3; J gene: TRBJ2-1; D gene: -; clone size: -; CDR3 protein: CASSLRGKSDEQFF; CDR3 DNA: TGTGCCAGCAGCTTACGCGGGAAGAGCGATGAGCAGTTCTTC
V gene: TRBV29-1; J gene: TRBJ1-2; D gene: -; clone size: -; CDR3 protein: CSVVVTFGPGYTF; CDR3 DNA: TGCAGCGTTGTTGTGACATTCGGGCCCGGCTACACCTTC
V gene: TRBV6-1; J gene: TRBJ1-1; D gene: TRBD1; clone size: -; CDR3 protein: CASSGYRGRNTEAFF; CDR3 DNA: TGTGCCAGCAGTGGTTACAGGGGACGGAACACTGAAGCTTTCTTT
V gene: TRBV7-9; J gene: TRBJ2-1; D gene: -; clone size: few; CDR3 protein: CASTSADEQFF; CDR3 DNA: TGTGCCAGCACCTCCGCGGATGAGCAGTTCTTC
V gene: TRBV11-3; J gene: TRBJ2-7; D gene: -; clone size: -; CDR3 protein: CASSSGVKPYEQYF; CDR3 DNA: TGTGCCAGCAGCTCGGGCGTGAAACCCTACGAGCAGTACTTC
V gene: TRBV19; J gene: TRBJ1-2; D gene: TRBD1; clone size: -; CDR3 protein: CATGGGYTF; CDR3 DNA: TGTGCCACAGGGGGAGGCTACACCTTC